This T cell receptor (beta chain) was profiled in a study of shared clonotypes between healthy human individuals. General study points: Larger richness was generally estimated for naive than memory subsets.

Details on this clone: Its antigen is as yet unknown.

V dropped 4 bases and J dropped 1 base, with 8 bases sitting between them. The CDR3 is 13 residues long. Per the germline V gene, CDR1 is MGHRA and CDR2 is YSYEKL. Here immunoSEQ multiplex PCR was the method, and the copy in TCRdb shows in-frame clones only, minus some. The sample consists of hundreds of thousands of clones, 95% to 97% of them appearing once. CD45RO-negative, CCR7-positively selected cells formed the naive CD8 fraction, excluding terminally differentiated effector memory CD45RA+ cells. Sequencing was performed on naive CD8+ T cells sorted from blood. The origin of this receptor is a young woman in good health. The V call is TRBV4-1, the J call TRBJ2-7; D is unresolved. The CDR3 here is CASSLPESYEQYF. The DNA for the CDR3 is TGCGCCAGCAGCCTCCCTGAGTCCTACGAGCAGTACTTC.